The T cell receptor (beta chain) under discussion was sequenced for a study of T cell changes during pregnancy in multiple sclerosis. Repertoires were generated with immunoSEQ multiplex PCR, while TCRdb's copy carries only in-frame clones and drops some. This table has roughly 25,000 clones, around nine tenths appearing once. The CDR3 length is 14 residues. Trimming stripped 4 bases from V and 2 bases from J, with 9 bases between. Germline CDR1 and CDR2: MNHNS and SASEGT. In its sample, this clone was seen once. The TCR comes from a female donor in good health, enrolled as a control in a pregnancy study. The sequences come from CD4+ T cells from peripheral blood mononuclear cells, collected in the first trimester of pregnancy. The J gene is TRBJ1-3, the V gene TRBV6-1, with D perhaps matching TRBD1 (6 bases). CDR3 protein: CASSVQGTGNTIYF. CDR3 bases: TGTGCCAGCAGTGTACAGGGAACTGGAAACACCATATATTTT.